These 24 T cell receptor beta chains were all obtained from the same sample, sequenced in a study of blood T cells in healthy people across ages. Primed by a sample-barcoded 5' primer and a J-beta primer mix, a second PCR proceeded for about 6 to 11 cycles. From the 5' RACE reads, TCRdb called clonotypes with MiXCR, one entry per CDR3 protein. Altogether about 1.1 million distinct CDR3 sequences are present, more than 30% being singletons, with the ten largest covering around 13%. The sequencing sample was made of blood. These receptors all stem from a man in his late teens or twenties in good health.

Here the CDR3 DNA reads TGTGCCAGCAGCTCCCGGACTAGCGGGAGGACCAAAAACATTCAGTACTTC. Protein: CASSSRTSGRTKNIQYF. The chain links TRBV7-2 to TRBJ2-4; 14 nucleotides align to TRBD2. Germline V gives CDR1 SGHTA, CDR2 FQGNSA. The J segment lost 2 bases and the V segment lost 4 bases, leaving 4 bases of the junction unmatched. CDR3 length equals 17 residues.

The chain carries TRBV6-2 or TRBV6-3 and TRBJ1-2; 11 positions match TRBD1. Germline CDR1 reads MNHEY; CDR2 reads SVGEGT. V trimming: 8 bases; J trimming: 6 bases; junction bases outside the gene matches: 11. The CDR3 covers 15 residues. CDR3 DNA sequence: TGTGCCAGCGGTAAACGGACAGGGGGCGCCAATGGCTACACCTTC. Residues: CASGKRTGGANGYTF.

The sample holds a few counts of this clonotype. The gene calls are TRBV12-3 or TRBV12-4 and TRBJ1-1, with D possibly being TRBD1 (5 bases). Trimming stripped 4 bases from V and 0 bases from J, with 15 bases between. The CDR3 has 16 residues. The CDR3 DNA follows: TGTGCCAGCAGTTCCGCCAAACAGGTGATGAACACTGAAGCTTTCTTT. Its translation is CASSSAKQVMNTEAFF.

The chain has TRBV30 and TRBJ1-4, with 8 bases lining up with TRBD1. V was pared by 3 bases and J by 7 bases, with 7 bases of the junction left unmatched. CDR1 is GTSNPN and CDR2 is SVGIG in the germline V gene (reference sequence). This CDR3 is 14 amino acids long. This chain's CDR3 is CAWRSDRGGEKLFF. CDR3 coding DNA: TGTGCCTGGAGGTCAGACAGGGGTGGTGAAAAACTGTTTTTT.

The J gene is TRBJ1-4, the V gene TRBV7-9; the D is unclear. V lost 5 bases and J 8 bases, leaving 15 bases between the germline ends. This CDR3 has 14 residues. Germline-derived CDR1 and CDR2 are SEHNR and FQNEAQ (reference sequence). CDR3 nucleotides: TGTGCCAGCAGCGAAGGCACCCGGAACGAAAAACTGTTTTTT. Amino acid sequence: CASSEGTRNEKLFF.

About this clonotype itself: The junction shows a germline mismatch at one end, possibly a read error. The chain combines TRBV4-1 with TRBJ2-1; D is perhaps TRBD1 or TRBD2 (5 bases each). CDR3 length: 15 residues. Looked up from germline, CDR1 is MGHRA and CDR2 is YSYEKL. CDR3 sequence reads: CASSQPGQGFDERFF. The CDR3 nucleotides read TGCGCCAGCAGCCAACCGGGGCAAGGGTTCGACGAGCGGTTCTTC.

The chain's CDR3 is CASRVTTYEQYF. In DNA form, the CDR3 reads TGTGCCAGCAGGGTTACTACCTACGAGCAGTACTTC. The chain recombines TRBV2 with TRBJ2-7; the D is unclear. The CDR3 consists of 12 residues. Looked up from germline, CDR1 is SNHLY and CDR2 is FYNNEI. Trimming took 6 bases from V and 2 from J, leaving 8 bases between them.

This clonotype was seen more than once but under ten times. The rearrangement links TRBV6-4 to TRBJ2-1, with D perhaps TRBD1 (6 bases). The J call may be incorrect, as the DNA end agrees better with TRBJ2-7. Looked up from germline, CDR1 is MRHNA and CDR2 is SNTAGT. This CDR3 comprises 13 residues. CDR3 protein: CASSGTEYNEQYF. Here the CDR3 DNA reads TGTGCCAGCAGTGGGACAGAATACAATGAGCAGTACTTC.

The gene calls are TRBV28 and TRBJ2-5, with unresolved D. Trimming took off 6 bases at V and 5 bases at J, with 13 bases between the two ends. The CDR3 sequence is 13 residues long. The V gene's germline CDR1 is MDHEN and CDR2 SYDVKM. CDR3 in amino acids: CASSPFHRETQYF. The CDR3 coding sequence is TGTGCCAGCAGCCCTTTCCACCGGGAGACCCAGTACTTC.

In its sample, this clonotype was seen a few times. The J gene is TRBJ2-7, the V gene TRBV18; D unclear. The ends were cut back, 5 bases at V and 3 bases at J, with 14 bases in the middle. Germline V gene lookup returns CDR1 KGHSH and CDR2 LQKENI. The CDR3 covers 14 residues. The CDR3 region is CASSSSGNSYEQYF. CDR3 bases: TGTGCCAGCTCAAGCTCAGGAAATAGCTACGAGCAGTACTTC.

This clonotype was seen repeatedly, ten times or more. This could be a read error, since a much larger clone is one nucleotide away. The chain links TRBV20-1 to TRBJ1-1; maybe TRBD1 (6 bases). CDR3 size: 16 residues. V lost 0 bases and J 2 bases, leaving 16 bases between the germline ends. In germline, CDR1 is DFQATT, CDR2 SNEGSKA (reference sequence). The CDR3 region is CSARDLVGGPNTEAFF. In DNA, the CDR3 is TGCAGTGCTAGAGATCTCGTAGGGGGACCTAACACTGAAGCTTTCTTT.

This clonotype was detected a few times. The gene calls are TRBV4-3 and TRBJ2-3, with 8 positions matching TRBD2. The germline gives CDR1 LGHNA, CDR2 YSLEER. The J segment lost 0 bases and the V segment lost 1 base, leaving 9 bases of the junction unmatched. CDR3 size: 18 residues. CDR3 in DNA: TGCGCCAGCAGCCAAGGCGAACTAGCGGAGATTAGCACAGATACGCAGTATTTT. It specifies CASSQGELAEISTDTQYF.

As regards this clonotype: A much larger clone is a single base away; this may be a read error. This chain uses TRBV3-1 with TRBJ2-7; perhaps TRBD1 as D (5 bases). This CDR3 region has 14 residues. Per the germline V gene, CDR1 is LGHDT and CDR2 is YNNKEL (reference sequence). CDR3 sequence (DNA): TGTGCCAGCAGCCCGAGACAGAGCTCCGACGAGCAGTACTTC. It translates to CASSPRQSSDEQYF.

This clonotype was seen more than once but under ten times. The chain has TRBV6-6 and TRBJ1-4; D uncertain. Germline values: CDR1 MNHNY, CDR2 SVGAGI (reference sequence). Between the trimmed V and J ends, which lost 5 bases and 8 bases, there was a span of 12 bases. The CDR3 totals 13 residues. The DNA for the CDR3 is TGTGCCAGCAGTGACGGGAGCTTGGAAAAACTGTTTTTT. As protein: CASSDGSLEKLFF.

In this sample, this clonotype turned up a few times. The rearrangement joins TRBV4-2 to TRBJ2-1; TRBD2 matches at 8 bases. The V segment lost 3 bases and the J segment 3 bases; nucleotides outside the gene matches: 10. The CDR3 contains 17 residues. CDR1 and CDR2 from the germline V gene are LGHNA and YNFKEQ. In nucleotides, the CDR3 is TGTGCCAGCAGCCACCTCAGCGGGGGCCCAGGCTACAATGAGCAGTTCTTC. Amino acids: CASSHLSGGPGYNEQFF.

The CDR3: CSVPDRGHEKLFF. The CDR3 nucleotides read TGCAGCGTCCCGGACAGGGGCCATGAAAAACTGTTTTTT. The chain is built from TRBV29-1 and TRBJ1-4; 9 nucleotides match TRBD1. The junction had 5 bases not matched to a gene; V was cut back by 6 bases and J by 6 bases. CDR1 is SQVTM and CDR2 is ANQGSEA in the germline V gene. The CDR3 is made up of 13 amino acids. The full variable domain, completed using reference TRBV29-1 and TRBJ1-4, is SAVISQKPSRDICQRGTSLTIQCQVDSQVTMMFWYRQQPGQSLTLIATANQGSEATYESGFVIDKFPISRPNLTFSTLTVSNMSPEDSSIYLCSVPDRGHEKLFFGSGTQLSVL.

This clonotype was seen only a few times. V and J are TRBV20-1 and TRBJ1-2; 9 positions agree with TRBD1. With V trimmed by 6 bases and J by 2 bases, 19 bases remained unmatched. The germline CDR1 and CDR2 sequences are DFQATT and SNEGSKA (reference sequence). The CDR3 sequence is 18 residues long. CDR3 in amino acids: CSALLQGALGPHNYGYTF. DNA of the CDR3: TGCAGTGCCCTTCTACAGGGGGCCCTTGGCCCCCACAACTATGGCTACACCTTC.

The CDR3 here is CASSYSPAGNQPQHF. CDR3 DNA sequence: TGTGCCAGCAGTTACTCCCCGGCAGGCAATCAGCCCCAGCATTTT. This rearrangement joins TRBV6-2 or TRBV6-3 to TRBJ1-5; D is uncertain. Germline-derived CDR1 and CDR2 are MNHEY and SVGEGT. The CDR3 has 15 amino acids. V was clipped by 0 bases and J by 2 bases, with 8 bases between them.

The V gene is TRBV27, the J gene TRBJ1-5; D gene ambiguous. V was shortened by 4 bases and J by 4 bases, with 11 bases between the two germline ends. CDR1 is MNHEY, CDR2 SMNVEV, per germline (reference sequence). This CDR3 contains 14 residues. The CDR3 sequence: CASSSAVGNQPQHF. The CDR3 DNA sequence: TGTGCCAGCAGTTCGGCGGTGGGGAATCAGCCCCAGCATTTT.

J is TRBJ1-2 and V is TRBV4-1; 7 nucleotides match TRBD1. V lost 0 bases to trimming and J lost 4 bases; unmatched junction nucleotides: 5. Germline V gene lookup returns CDR1 MGHRA and CDR2 YSYEKL. This CDR3 has 15 amino acids. CDR3 DNA sequence: TGCGCCAGCAGCCAAGAGACAGGGCCTAGCTATGGCTACACCTTC. Translated: CASSQETGPSYGYTF.

The V gene is TRBV20-1, the J gene TRBJ1-1; D call uncertain. V was shortened by 3 bases and J by 4 bases, with 15 bases between the two germline ends. This CDR3 region has 14 residues. The germline V gene encodes CDR1 DFQATT and CDR2 SNEGSKA (reference sequence). The CDR3: CSASGRYWSTEAFF. The CDR3 DNA reads TGCAGTGCTAGCGGCAGGTACTGGAGCACTGAAGCTTTCTTT.

The chain recombines TRBV20-1 with TRBJ2-1; 11 bases line up with TRBD2. This CDR3 is built from 16 residues. Trimming took 0 bases from V and 5 from J; bases not matched to a gene: 6. Germline V gene sequence: CDR1 DFQATT, CDR2 SNEGSKA (reference sequence). CDR3 coding DNA: TGCAGTGCTAGAGATCAAGGTAGCGGGGGGGACAATGAGCAGTTCTTC. It yields the protein CSARDQGSGGDNEQFF.

There are a few counts of this clonotype. The genes are TRBV20-1 and TRBJ2-7; 9 bases are shared with TRBD1. Unmatched junction bases numbered 5, after V lost 5 bases and J lost 3 bases. Germline CDR1 DFQATT, CDR2 SNEGSKA (reference sequence). CDR3 size: 13 residues. In nucleotides, the CDR3 is TGCAGTGCTCGGGACAGGGACCGCTACGAGCAGTACTTC. Its translation is CSARDRDRYEQYF.

V is TRBV20-1 and J is TRBJ1-4; 9 bases match TRBD1. This CDR3 spans 14 amino acids. V lost 3 bases to trimming and J lost 5 bases; unmatched junction nucleotides: 4. Looked up from germline, CDR1 is DFQATT and CDR2 is SNEGSKA (reference sequence). CDR3 DNA: TGCAGTGCTAGGTCCGGGACAGGGAATGAAAAACTGTTTTTT. Its translation: CSARSGTGNEKLFF.